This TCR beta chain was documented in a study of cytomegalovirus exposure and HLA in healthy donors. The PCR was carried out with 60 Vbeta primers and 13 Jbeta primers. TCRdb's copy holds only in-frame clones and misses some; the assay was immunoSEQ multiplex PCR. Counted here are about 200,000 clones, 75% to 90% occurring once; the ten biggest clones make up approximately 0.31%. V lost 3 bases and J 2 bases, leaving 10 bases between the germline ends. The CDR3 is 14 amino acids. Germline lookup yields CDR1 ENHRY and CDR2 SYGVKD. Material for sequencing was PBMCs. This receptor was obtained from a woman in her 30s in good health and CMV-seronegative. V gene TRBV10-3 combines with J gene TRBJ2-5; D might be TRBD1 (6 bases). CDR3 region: CAISENREQETQYF. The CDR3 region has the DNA TGTGCCATCAGTGAAAACAGGGAGCAAGAGACCCAGTACTTC.